Following are 20 T cell receptor beta chains from one sample sequenced in a study of blood T cell repertoires in COVID-19. Here immunoSEQ multiplex PCR was the method, and the copy in TCRdb shows in-frame clones only, minus some. Here the sample spans about 83,000 clones, roughly 80% being singletons. Sequencing input: peripheral blood. The source of these receptors is a woman aged 80 or older with acute or convalescent COVID-19.

The rearrangement joins TRBV6-6 to TRBJ1-3, with TRBD1 matching over 7 bases. The CDR3 covers 12 residues. Germline trimming cut 4 bases from V and 7 bases from J; bases unmatched to any gene: 1. Germline loops: CDR1 MNHNY, CDR2 SVGAGI (reference sequence). The CDR3 DNA follows: TGTGCCAGCAGTTCACAGGGGAACACCATATATTTT. Its protein is CASSSQGNTIYF.

The V call is TRBV5-6, the J call TRBJ1-2; perhaps TRBD1 as D (5 bases). Trimming took 0 bases from V and 4 from J, leaving 16 bases between them. This CDR3 comprises 16 residues. CDR1 is SGHDT and CDR2 is YYEEEE in the germline V gene. This CDR3 is CASSLGSGTRGYGYTF. The CDR3 DNA follows: TGTGCCAGCAGCTTGGGCAGCGGGACTCGCGGCTATGGCTACACCTTC.

A single count supports this clone. The chain couples TRBV5-1 to TRBJ1-2, with D possibly being TRBD1 (6 bases). V was shortened by 1 base and J by 0 bases, with 13 bases between the two germline ends. CDR1 is SGHRS, CDR2 YFSETQ, per germline. The CDR3 is 16 amino acids. The CDR3 here is CASSLLPTGSNYGYTF. The CDR3 DNA follows: TGCGCCAGCAGCTTGCTTCCGACAGGATCTAACTATGGCTACACCTTC. Variable domain in full (rest from reference TRBV5-1 and TRBJ1-2): KAGVTQTPRYLIKTRGQQVTLSCSPISGHRSVSWYQQTPGQGLQFLFEYFSETQRNKGNFPGRFSGRQFSNSRSEMNVSTLELGDSALYLCASSLLPTGSNYGYTFGSGTRLTVV.

J is TRBJ2-7 and V is TRBV21-1; the table names TRBD1, a call not compared with the DNA. TRBV21-1 is a known pseudogene. The CDR3 length is 16 residues. The DNA for the CDR3 is TGTGCCAGCAGCAAATGTGAAACGGACAGGGCATACGAGCAGTACTTC. It encodes CASSKCETDRAYEQYF.

This chain links TRBV10-3 with TRBJ2-3; TRBD2 matches 13 bases. This CDR3 contains 17 residues. J gave up 4 bases and V 3 bases, and 7 bases lay outside the gene matches. CDR1 is ENHRY and CDR2 is SYGVKD in the germline V gene. The CDR3, as DNA: TGTGCCATCAGTGATGGGACTAGCGGGACCCTAGCAGATACGCAGTATTTT. This translates into CAISDGTSGTLADTQYF.

This clone has a single count. The chain links TRBV18 to TRBJ2-2; a possible D gene is TRBD2 (6 bases). Germline V gene lookup returns CDR1 KGHSH and CDR2 LQKENI. The V end was cut by 3 bases, the J end by 5 bases, with 16 bases between. This CDR3 is built from 16 residues. The chain's CDR3 is CASSPRGESRTGELFF. The DNA of the CDR3 is TGTGCCAGCTCACCGCGCGGGGAATCGAGGACCGGGGAGCTGTTTTTT.

The rearrangement joins TRBV5-1 to TRBJ2-5; 8 nucleotides agree with TRBD2. Per the germline V gene, CDR1 is SGHRS and CDR2 is YFSETQ. V trimming: 3 bases; J trimming: 2 bases; junction bases outside the gene matches: 12. The CDR3 is made up of 17 amino acids. CDR3 loop: CASSSVVSGGGQETQYF. For the CDR3, the DNA is TGCGCCAGCAGCTCCGTCGTGAGCGGGGGCGGTCAAGAGACCCAGTACTTC.

The CDR3 DNA reads as TGTGCCAGCAGTTACTCCGCCAGGGGGGAAGCTTTCTTT. It is translated as CASSYSARGEAFF. The chain joins TRBV6-5 to TRBJ1-1; 7 nucleotides agree with TRBD1. This CDR3 is 13 amino acids long. V was clipped by 0 bases and J by 8 bases; unmatched bases: 3. From germline, CDR1 is MNHEY and CDR2 SVGAGI.

The table lists this clone with a few counts. This rearrangement joins TRBV28 to TRBJ1-1; no definite D call. This CDR3 has 11 amino acids. The germline V gene has CDR1 MDHEN and CDR2 SYDVKM. Here the CDR3 reads CGSLMNTEAFF. The CDR3 coding sequence is TGTGGGAGCCTCATGAACACTGAAGCTTTCTTT. The full variable domain, with the rest looked up from reference TRBV28 and TRBJ1-1, is DVKVTQSSRYLVKRTGEKVFLECVQDMDHENMFWYRQDPGLGLRLIYFSYDVKMKEKGDIPEGYSVSREKKERFSLILESASTNQTSMYLCGSLMNTEAFFGQGTRLTVV.

The rearrangement joins TRBV6-2 or TRBV6-3 to TRBJ2-3, with 7 bases matching TRBD2. The germline CDR1 and CDR2 sequences are MNHEY and SVGEGT. V trimming: 5 bases; J trimming: 7 bases; junction bases outside the gene matches: 12. The CDR3 contains 15 residues. CDR3 nucleotide sequence: TGTGCCAGCAGTCCCGGCGGGGGAGTGCTCAATACGCAGTATTTT. Its protein product is CASSPGGGVLNTQYF.

J is TRBJ2-7 and V is TRBV10-2; TRBD1 matches 7 bases. Unmatched junction bases numbered 9, after V lost 6 bases and J lost 7 bases. The CDR3 consists of 13 residues. Looked up from germline, CDR1 is WSHSY and CDR2 is SAAADI. Here the CDR3 DNA reads TGCGCCAGCAGATCCGACAGGGTGGGGGAGCAGTACTTC. It codes for CASRSDRVGEQYF.

The chain combines TRBV20-1 with TRBJ1-3; unclear D gene. This CDR3 has 13 amino acids. The germline gives CDR1 DFQATT, CDR2 SNEGSKA (reference sequence). Trimming took off 3 bases at V and 3 bases at J, with 9 bases between the two ends. The CDR3 sequence is CSASGQVGNTIYF. The CDR3 nucleotides read TGCAGTGCTAGTGGCCAGGTTGGAAACACCATATATTTT.

J is TRBJ1-1 and V is TRBV7-2, with 10 bases aligning to TRBD1. The CDR3 spans 15 residues. Germline CDR1 and CDR2: SGHTA and FQGNSA. J lost 7 bases, V lost 0 bases, and 5 bases had no gene match. DNA of the CDR3: TGTGCCAGCAGCTTAGCGAAGGGACAGGGGATTGAAGCTTTCTTT. This sequence encodes CASSLAKGQGIEAFF.

The gene calls are TRBV19 and TRBJ2-1, with D tentatively TRBD1 (6 bases). V shed 8 bases and J shed 7 bases, with 18 bases lying between them. The CDR3 length is 14 residues. CDR1 LNHDA and CDR2 SQIVND come from the germline V gene (reference sequence). The CDR3 DNA reads as TGTGCCAGTGCCGACAGGCGAGACCGAAATGAGCAGTTCTTC. Protein product: CASADRRDRNEQFF. The variable domain in full, completed from reference TRBV19 and TRBJ2-1, reads DGGITQSPKYLFRKEGQNVTLSCEQNLNHDAMYWYRQDPGQGLRLIYYSQIVNDFQKGDIAEGYSVSREKKESFPLTVTSAQKNPTAFYLCASADRRDRNEQFFGPGTRLTVL.

The chain couples TRBV7-9 to TRBJ2-7, with TRBD1 matching over 7 bases. With 1 base clipped from V and 7 bases from J, the junction kept 10 bases outside the gene matches. The germline CDR1 and CDR2 sequences are SEHNR and FQNEAQ (reference sequence). The CDR3 covers 15 residues. CDR3 in amino acids: CASSLVGDRLYEQYF. The CDR3 DNA follows: TGTGCCAGCAGCTTAGTGGGGGACAGACTGTATGAGCAGTACTTC.

The count of this clone is one. The genes are TRBV30 and TRBJ1-6, with D unclear. The CDR3 runs to 16 residues. Trimming removed 2 bases at V and 7 bases at J, with 18 bases between. CDR1 is GTSNPN and CDR2 is SVGIG in the germline V gene (reference sequence). The CDR3 coding sequence is TGTGCCTGGAGTCCACGCAGGAGGAACCCAAATTCACCCCTCCACTTT. This translates into CAWSPRRRNPNSPLHF.

The CDR3 loop reads CASSLDRSYEQYF. DNA of the CDR3: TGTGCCAGCAGCTTGGACAGGTCCTACGAGCAGTACTTC. The chain combines TRBV11-3 with TRBJ2-7; 7 bases line up with TRBD1. The junction had 0 bases not matched to a gene; V was cut back by 3 bases and J by 1 base. The CDR3 has 13 amino acids. In germline, CDR1 is SGHNT, CDR2 YENEEA.

This chain connects TRBV30 to TRBJ1-2; 7 nucleotides agree with TRBD1. This CDR3 has 13 residues. Unmatched junction bases numbered 0, after V lost 1 base and J lost 1 base. CDR1 and CDR2 (germline): GTSNPN, SVGIG (reference sequence). CDR3 protein: CAWSDRGNYGYTF. The CDR3 DNA reads TGTGCCTGGAGTGACAGGGGTAACTATGGCTACACCTTC.

The CDR3 nucleotides are TGTGCCAGCAGTCCCCTCGGGACTGAAGTCGAGCAGTACTTC. Translated: CASSPLGTEVEQYF. V and J are TRBV6-5 and TRBJ2-7, with D perhaps matching TRBD2 (6 bases). Trimming stripped 5 bases from V and 6 bases from J, with 17 bases between. CDR1 is MNHEY and CDR2 is SVGAGI in the germline V gene. This CDR3 is 14 amino acids long.

The chain uses TRBV5-1 and TRBJ2-2, with 13 bases identical to TRBD2. This CDR3 has 16 amino acids. The V gene end was trimmed by 9 bases and the J gene end by 4 bases; junction bases not matched to a gene: 9. The germline V gene has CDR1 SGHRS and CDR2 YFSETQ. This CDR3 reads CATQSGTSGVTGELFF. CDR3 DNA sequence: TGCGCCACCCAGTCCGGGACTAGCGGGGTCACCGGGGAGCTGTTTTTT. The full variable domain, its missing parts supplied by reference TRBV5-1 and TRBJ2-2, is KAGVTQTPRYLIKTRGQQVTLSCSPISGHRSVSWYQQTPGQGLQFLFEYFSETQRNKGNFPGRFSGRQFSNSRSEMNVSTLELGDSALYLCATQSGTSGVTGELFFGEGSRLTVL.